This T cell receptor beta chain stems from a study of control samples from healthy donors and cancer patients. Germline CDR1 LGHDT, CDR2 YNNKEL (reference sequence). Unmatched junction bases numbered 6, after V lost 1 base and J lost 9 bases. The CDR3 sequence is 14 residues long. Data came from immunoSEQ multiplex PCR; TCRdb stores just in-frame clones and leaves some out. The profile covers 150,000 to 200,000 clones, with about 90% appearing a single time and under 2% taken by the ten largest. This TCR came from a man younger than 30 in good health. The chain carries TRBV3-1 (or the pseudogene TRBV3-2) and TRBJ2-1, with 7 bases that match TRBD1. Sequenced: blood. CDR3 nucleotide sequence: TGTGCCAGCAGCCAAGTTACAGGGGAAGGTGAGCAGTTCTTC. Its translation: CASSQVTGEGEQFF.